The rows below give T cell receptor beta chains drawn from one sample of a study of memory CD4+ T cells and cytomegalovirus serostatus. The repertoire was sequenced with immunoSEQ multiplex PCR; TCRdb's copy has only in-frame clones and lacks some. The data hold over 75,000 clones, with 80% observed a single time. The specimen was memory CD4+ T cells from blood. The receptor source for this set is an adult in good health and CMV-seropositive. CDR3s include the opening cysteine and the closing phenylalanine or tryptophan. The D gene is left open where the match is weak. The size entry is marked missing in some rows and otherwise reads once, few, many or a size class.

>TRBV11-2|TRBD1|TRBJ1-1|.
CASRLQGAGTEAFF
TGTGCCAGCAGACTCCAGGGGGCGGGAACTGAAGCTTTCTTT
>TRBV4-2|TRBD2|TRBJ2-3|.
CASSQDARASGAQGYTQYF
TGTGCCAGCAGCCAAGATGCAAGGGCTAGCGGGGCGCAGGGGTATACGCAGTATTTT
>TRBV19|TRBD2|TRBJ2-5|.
CATRPAGLAARETQYF
TGTGCCACACGACCCGCGGGACTAGCGGCGAGAGAGACCCAGTACTTC
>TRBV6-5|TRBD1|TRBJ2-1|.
CASRRTGDSYNEQFF
TGTGCCAGCAGGAGGACAGGGGACTCCTACAATGAGCAGTTCTTC
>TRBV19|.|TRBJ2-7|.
CASSAQGIGEQYF
TGTGCCAGTAGTGCCCAGGGTATCGGCGAGCAGTACTTC
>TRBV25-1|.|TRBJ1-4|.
CASHKGYKEKLFF
TGTGCCAGCCATAAAGGGTATAAGGAAAAACTGTTTTTT
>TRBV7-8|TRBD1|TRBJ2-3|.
CASSLDRGHGDTQYF
TGTGCCAGCAGCCTGGACAGGGGGCATGGAGATACGCAGTATTTT
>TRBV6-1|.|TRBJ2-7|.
CASSDPGQLTYEQYF
TGTGCCAGCAGTGACCCCGGACAGCTCACCTACGAGCAGTACTTC
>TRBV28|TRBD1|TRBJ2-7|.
CASSLTGAEQYF
TGTGCCAGCAGCCTTACAGGGGCCGAGCAGTACTTC
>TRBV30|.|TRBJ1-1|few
CAWSSPGGPGTFF
TGTGCCTGGAGCTCCCCCGGGGGGCCGGGTACTTTCTTT
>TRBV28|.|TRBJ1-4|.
CASRPRGEKLFF
TGTGCCAGCAGACCCCGTGGGGAAAAACTGTTTTTT
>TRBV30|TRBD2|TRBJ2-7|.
CAWRVSGTNNLKQYF
TGTGCCTGGAGGGTCTCCGGGACTAATAATCTCAAGCAGTACTTC
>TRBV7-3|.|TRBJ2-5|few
CASSLTVGETQYF
TGTGCCAGCAGCTTAACAGTGGGAGAGACCCAGTACTTC
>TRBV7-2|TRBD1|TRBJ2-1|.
CASSRPGQGFNEQFF
TGTGCCAGCAGCCGCCCGGGACAGGGGTTCAATGAGCAGTTCTTC
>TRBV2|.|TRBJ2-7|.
CASKEEGEQYF
TGTGCCAGCAAGGAGGAAGGCGAGCAGTACTTC
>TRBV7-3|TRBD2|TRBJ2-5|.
CASSLSSGSETQYF
TGTGCCAGCAGCTTATCTAGCGGGAGTGAGACCCAGTACTTC
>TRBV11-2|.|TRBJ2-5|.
CASSLEGGRGETQYF
TGTGCCAGCAGCTTAGAAGGTGGGAGAGGGGAGACCCAGTACTTC
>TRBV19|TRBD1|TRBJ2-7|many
CASSATGVHEQYF
TGTGCCAGTAGTGCCACAGGGGTCCACGAGCAGTACTTC
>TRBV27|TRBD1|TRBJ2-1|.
CASSQDRGQGEQFF
TGTGCCAGCTCACAGGACAGGGGGCAAGGTGAGCAGTTCTTC
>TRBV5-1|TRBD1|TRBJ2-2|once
CASSLNPDRVRAGELFF
TGCGCCAGCAGCTTAAACCCCGACAGGGTCCGAGCCGGGGAGCTGTTTTTT
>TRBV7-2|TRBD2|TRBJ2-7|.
CASTWTSGSYEQYF
TGTGCCAGCACCTGGACTAGCGGGAGTTACGAGCAGTACTTC
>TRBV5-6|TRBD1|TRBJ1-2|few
CASSTATGGNYGYTF
TGTGCCAGCAGCACGGCGACAGGGGGCAACTATGGCTACACCTTC
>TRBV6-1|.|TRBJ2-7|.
CASRRQVSYEQYF
TGTGCCAGCAGAAGACAGGTATCCTACGAGCAGTACTTC
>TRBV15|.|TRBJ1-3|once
CATSEGWNTIYF
TGTGCCACCAGCGAGGGTTGGAACACCATATATTTT
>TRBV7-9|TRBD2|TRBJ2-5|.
CASSIPGGAQYF
TGTGCCAGCAGCATCCCGGGGGGGGCCCAGTACTTC
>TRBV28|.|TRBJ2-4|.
CASSLLAKNIQYF
TGTGCCAGCAGTTTACTAGCCAAAAACATTCAGTACTTC
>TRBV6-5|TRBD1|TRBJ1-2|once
CASRILGQVNYGYTF
TGTGCCAGCAGGATACTCGGACAGGTCAACTATGGCTACACCTTC
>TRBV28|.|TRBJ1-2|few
CASSSSGGGYTF
TGTGCCAGCAGTTCAAGTGGGGGTGGCTACACCTTC
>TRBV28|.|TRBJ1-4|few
CASSPGLTREKLFF
TGTGCCAGCAGTCCGGGTCTCACTCGGGAAAAACTGTTTTTT
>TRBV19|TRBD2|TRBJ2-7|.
CASRLLASSNEQYF
TGTGCCAGTAGACTACTAGCGAGTTCCAACGAGCAGTACTTC
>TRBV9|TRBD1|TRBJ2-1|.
CASSPGQVLNEQFF
TGTGCCAGCAGCCCGGGACAGGTCTTGAATGAGCAGTTCTTC
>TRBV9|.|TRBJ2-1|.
CASTLGGPGYNEQFF
TGTGCCAGCACCCTTGGGGGGCCGGGGTACAATGAGCAGTTCTTC
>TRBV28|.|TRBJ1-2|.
CASSLMSQGYTF
TGTGCCAGCAGTCTTATGTCCCAGGGCTACACCTTC
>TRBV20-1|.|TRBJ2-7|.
CSAGGGYEQYF
TGCAGTGCCGGAGGGGGTTACGAGCAGTACTTC
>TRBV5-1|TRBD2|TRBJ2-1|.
CASSFSLAGSYKNEQFF
TGCGCCAGCAGCTTTAGCCTAGCGGGATCCTACAAGAATGAGCAGTTCTTC
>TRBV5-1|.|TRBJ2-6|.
CATAGLPGANVLTF
TGCGCCACCGCCGGCTTGCCAGGGGCCAACGTCCTGACTTTC
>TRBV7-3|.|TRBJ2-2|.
CASSPQGVAGELFF
TGTGCCAGCAGCCCCCAGGGAGTCGCCGGGGAGCTGTTTTTT
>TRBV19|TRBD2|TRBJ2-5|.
CASSIVWRGETQYF
TGTGCCAGTAGTATAGTCTGGCGGGGGGAGACCCAGTACTTC
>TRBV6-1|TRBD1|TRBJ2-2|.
CASSDRTGVTGELFF
TGTGCCAGCAGCGACAGGACAGGGGTAACCGGGGAGCTGTTTTTT
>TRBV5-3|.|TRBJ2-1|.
CARSHSFANNEQFF
TGTGCCAGAAGTCACAGCTTTGCCAATAATGAGCAGTTCTTC